This passage covers 25 T cell receptor beta chains from one sample sequenced in a study of blood T cells in healthy people across ages. PCR was performed a second time for about 7 to 12 cycles using a sample-barcoded 5' primer and a J-beta primer mix. One entry per CDR3 protein results from TCRdb running MiXCR on the 5' RACE reads. The table includes just over 1 million distinct CDR3 sequences, around 45% detected once. The sequenced sample was blood. These TCRs come from a woman aged 60-75 years in good health.

The chain has TRBV23-1 and TRBJ2-1, with 10 bases identical to TRBD2. TRBV23-1 is sorted into the ORF group, with uncertain function. The CDR3 has 20 residues. Losses at the gene ends were 4 bases for V and 4 bases for J; bases not matched to a gene: 19. CDR3 bases: TGCGCCAGCAGTCTCCTAATTCCAGCGGGAGGGCCCTGTGGGTACAATGAGCAGTTCTTC. Its translation is CASSLLIPAGGPCGYNEQFF.

This clonotype has only a few counts. The chain recombines TRBV7-9 with TRBJ2-1, with D perhaps matching TRBD1 or TRBD2 (5 bases each). The CDR3 runs 19 residues. Deletions cut 8 bases from V and 0 bases from J, with 26 bases between. Germline V gives CDR1 SEHNR, CDR2 FQNEAQ (reference sequence). The CDR3 DNA follows: TGTGCCAGCGAAGAAAAACGGGACCCAACAGTATCCTCCTACAATGAGCAGTTCTTC. Translated: CASEEKRDPTVSSYNEQFF.

The V call is TRBV7-9, the J call TRBJ2-4, with D possibly being TRBD1 or TRBD2 (6 bases each). This CDR3 has 16 amino acids. V was cut by 5 bases and J by 4 bases, with 18 bases left in between. Per germline, CDR1 SEHNR and CDR2 FQNEAQ (reference sequence). CDR3 sequence reads: CASSTANGGWKNIQYF. CDR3 nucleotide sequence: TGTGCCAGCAGCACGGCAAACGGGGGCTGGAAAAACATTCAGTACTTC.

This chain connects TRBV20-1 to TRBJ2-4, with 9 nucleotides matching TRBD2. The CDR3 sequence is 16 residues long. J gave up 4 bases and V 5 bases, and 12 bases lay outside the gene matches. The germline gives CDR1 DFQATT, CDR2 SNEGSKA (reference sequence). The CDR3 reads CSADLLAGRAKNIQYF. For the CDR3, the DNA is TGCAGTGCTGACCTCCTAGCGGGGAGGGCTAAAAACATTCAGTACTTC.

About this clonotype: A junction end diverges from the germline sequence, so it may reflect a read error. This chain connects TRBV14 to TRBJ2-5; possible D gene TRBD2, 5 bases. Germline CDR1 and CDR2: SGHDN and FVKESK. The CDR3 extends over 14 amino acids. CDR3 in DNA: TGTTCCAGCAGCCAACTAGGGATACAAGAGACCCAGTACTTC. It encodes CSSSQLGIQETQYF.

A word on this clonotype: An end of the junction differs from the germline gene, which may be a read error. This chain uses TRBV7-2 with TRBJ2-7, with a weak D call TRBD2 (6 bases). The DNA end is a closer match to TRBJ2-5, so the J assignment may be wrong. The CDR3 consists of 13 residues. Germline-derived CDR1 and CDR2 are SGHTA and FQGNSA. CDR3 sequence reads: CAGGRDSQGTQYF. In DNA, the CDR3 is TGTGCGGGGGGTAGGGACTCTCAAGGGACCCAGTACTTC.

The V and J genes are TRBV7-9 and TRBJ1-2; 7 bases map to TRBD1. The J segment lost 4 bases and the V segment lost 5 bases, leaving 7 bases of the junction unmatched. This CDR3 region has 14 residues. Germline V gene data show CDR1 as SEHNR and CDR2 as FQNEAQ (reference sequence). The CDR3 nucleotides read TGTGCCAGCAGCCCGTCGACAGGGACCTATGGCTACACCTTC. Translating gives CASSPSTGTYGYTF. Supplemented by reference TRBV7-9 and TRBJ1-2, the full variable domain reads DTGVSQNPRHKITKRGQNVTFRCDPISEHNRLYWYRQTLGQGPEFLTYFQNEAQLEKSRLLSDRFSAERPKGSFSTLEIQRTEQGDSAMYLCASSPSTGTYGYTFGSGTRLTVV.

This clonotype was observed a handful of times. The chain recombines TRBV5-1 with TRBJ2-7, with 9 nucleotides matching TRBD2. With 0 bases clipped from V and 4 bases from J, the junction kept 5 bases outside the gene matches. Germline assignment: CDR1 SGHRS and CDR2 YFSETQ. The CDR3 spans 15 residues. The CDR3 region has the DNA TGCGCCAGCAGCTTGGAAACTAGCGGGCCGTACGAGCAGTACTTC. Encoded protein: CASSLETSGPYEQYF.

This clonotype occurred a few times. The rearrangement uses TRBV30 and TRBJ2-5; 8 nucleotides agree with TRBD2. This CDR3 has 11 amino acids. V was clipped by 5 bases and J by 13 bases; unmatched bases: 9. Germline values: CDR1 GTSNPN, CDR2 SVGIG (reference sequence). CDR3 nucleotide sequence: TGTGCCTGGGGAGGCCCTAGCGGGTTGTACTTC. This codes for CAWGGPSGLYF.

J is TRBJ1-2 and V is TRBV10-3; the D is unclear. Germline lookup yields CDR1 ENHRY and CDR2 SYGVKD. Trimming took off 0 bases at V and 8 bases at J, with 25 bases between the two ends. This CDR3 has 18 amino acids. CDR3 sequence (DNA): TGTGCCATCAGTGAGTCGGTTGGCAGAACCTATTTGACGGGGGGCTACACCTTC. It encodes CAISESVGRTYLTGGYTF.

The CDR3 reads CSARGIFNEQFF. CDR3 in DNA: TGCAGTGCTAGAGGCATTTTCAATGAGCAGTTCTTC. V and J are TRBV20-1 and TRBJ2-1; D is unresolved. With 1 base removed from V and 6 bases from J, the gap between germline ends came to 7 bases. The CDR3 contains 12 residues. CDR1 and CDR2 (germline): DFQATT, SNEGSKA (reference sequence).

This clonotype occurred a few times. The genes are TRBV12-3 or TRBV12-4 and TRBJ2-1; perhaps TRBD1 as D (5 bases). The CDR3 totals 12 residues. The germline V and J ends were trimmed by 6 bases and 9 bases, with 12 bases remaining between them. For the CDR3, the DNA is TGTGCCAGCAGAAGGGGCACTTTTGAGCAGTTCTTC. It translates to CASRRGTFEQFF.

This CDR3 is CATSPGLETQYF. For the CDR3, the DNA is TGTGCCACCAGTCCGGGCTTAGAGACCCAGTACTTC. V usage is TRBV15 and J usage is TRBJ2-5; D unresolved. The length of the CDR3 is 12 residues. V was clipped by 6 bases and J by 4 bases, with 9 bases between them. CDR1 LNHNV and CDR2 YYDKDF come from the germline V gene (reference sequence).

The V gene is TRBV5-5, the J gene TRBJ2-5, with D perhaps TRBD1 or TRBD2 (6 bases each). CDR3 length: 16 residues. The germline CDR1 and CDR2 sequences are SGHKS and YYEKEE (reference sequence). V was pared by 3 bases and J by 5 bases, with 20 bases between. The CDR3 DNA sequence: TGTGCCAGCAGCTCTAACAGGAGGGGGTCCGCGGAGACCCAGTACTTC. It encodes CASSSNRRGSAETQYF.

The chain has TRBV5-1 and TRBJ2-1; 8 bases agree with TRBD1. V was pared by 3 bases and J by 4 bases, with 9 bases of the junction left unmatched. The CDR3 loop spans 16 amino acids. Germline V gives CDR1 SGHRS, CDR2 YFSETQ. In nucleotides, the CDR3 is TGCGCCAGCAGCTCCCGAGGACAGGGTTGGTACAATGAGCAGTTCTTC. This encodes CASSSRGQGWYNEQFF.

Of note for this clonotype: This may arise from a read error, as a much more abundant clone is one base away. The chain combines TRBV6-1 with TRBJ2-1, with 7 bases lining up with TRBD1. The CDR3 is 16 residues long. Germline lookup yields CDR1 MNHNS and CDR2 SASEGT. The CDR3 DNA follows: TGTGCCGGCAGTATTCGACAGGGAAGGTCCTACAATGAGCAGTTCTTC. Its protein product is CAGSIRQGRSYNEQFF.

V and J are TRBV6-2 or TRBV6-3 and TRBJ2-4; 7 bases match TRBD1. Germline V gene data show CDR1 as MNHEY and CDR2 as SVGEGT. This CDR3 has 17 residues. V was clipped by 2 bases and J by 0 bases; unmatched bases: 7. CDR3 residues: CASSYPTGDLAKNIQYF. The CDR3 DNA reads as TGTGCCAGCAGTTACCCTACAGGGGATCTAGCCAAAAACATTCAGTACTTC.

In its sample, this clonotype was seen once. The V and J genes are TRBV5-6 and TRBJ2-5; D uncertain. Germline CDR1 and CDR2: SGHDT and YYEEEE. This CDR3 has 13 amino acids. Trimming stripped 4 bases from V and 5 bases from J, with 12 bases between. The CDR3: CASSGMGIETQYF. DNA for the CDR3: TGTGCCAGCAGCGGAATGGGGATCGAGACCCAGTACTTC. The complete variable domain, with remaining parts taken from reference TRBV5-6 and TRBJ2-5, reads DAGVTQSPTHLIKTRGQQVTLRCSPKSGHDTVSWYQQALGQGPQFIFQYYEEEERQRGNFPDRFSGHQFPNYSSELNVNALLLGDSALYLCASSGMGIETQYFGPGTRLLVL.

The chain is built from TRBV7-9 and TRBJ2-7; 10 bases fit TRBD2. V dropped 6 bases and J dropped 4; count of bases not matched to a gene: 6. CDR3 length: 14 residues. Germline CDR1 is SEHNR and CDR2 is FQNEAQ (reference sequence). The CDR3 loop reads CASRAGTSVYEQYF. For the CDR3, the DNA is TGTGCCAGCAGGGCCGGGACTAGCGTATACGAGCAGTACTTC. Complete variable domain (other parts from reference TRBV7-9 and TRBJ2-7): DTGVSQNPRHKITKRGQNVTFRCDPISEHNRLYWYRQTLGQGPEFLTYFQNEAQLEKSRLLSDRFSAERPKGSFSTLEIQRTEQGDSAMYLCASRAGTSVYEQYFGPGTRLTVT.

This clonotype was observed at least ten times. The gene calls are TRBV6-5 and TRBJ2-5; D possibly corresponds to TRBD2 (6 bases). This CDR3 has 14 residues. CDR1 and CDR2 from the germline V gene are MNHEY and SVGAGI. V shed 0 bases and J shed 5 bases, with 10 bases lying between them. CDR3 in amino acids: CASSYSTGVETQYF. CDR3 bases: TGTGCCAGCAGTTACTCGACGGGAGTTGAGACCCAGTACTTC.

The V and J genes are TRBV20-1 and TRBJ2-7; 7 nucleotides align to TRBD1. This CDR3 spans 15 amino acids. Trimming removed 1 base from V and 3 bases from J; junction bases left unmatched: 9. Germline CDR1 is DFQATT and CDR2 is SNEGSKA (reference sequence). CDR3 sequence (DNA): TGCAGTGCTAGAGTTCCGGCGGCAGGGGGCTACGAGCAGTACTTC. It specifies CSARVPAAGGYEQYF.

This clonotype was seen only a few times. The chain recombines TRBV20-1 with TRBJ2-1; 8 nucleotides agree with TRBD2. The junction had 8 bases not matched to a gene; V was cut back by 1 base and J by 0 bases. Looked up from germline, CDR1 is DFQATT and CDR2 is SNEGSKA (reference sequence). The CDR3 extends over 17 amino acids. The CDR3 coding sequence is TGCAGTGCTAGAGGGGGGAGCGGGAGAACCTCCTACAATGAGCAGTTCTTC. This sequence encodes CSARGGSGRTSYNEQFF.

In this sample, this clonotype turned up a few times. The J gene is TRBJ2-7, the V gene TRBV20-1; 7 bases fit TRBD2. The CDR3 contains 13 residues. Germline lookup yields CDR1 DFQATT and CDR2 SNEGSKA (reference sequence). J gave up 4 bases and V 3 bases, and 6 bases lay outside the gene matches. DNA of the CDR3: TGCAGTGCTAGCCCTAGCGGTTTTTACGAGCAGTACTTC. This sequence encodes CSASPSGFYEQYF.

V and J are TRBV7-9 and TRBJ2-1; D is uncertain. V shed 10 bases and J shed 14 bases, with 12 bases lying between them. Germline V CDR1 and CDR2: SEHNR, FQNEAQ (reference sequence). The CDR3 has 9 amino acids. The CDR3 loop reads CATDRKEFF. Here the CDR3 DNA reads TGTGCCACCGATCGAAAAGAGTTCTTC.

V usage is TRBV11-2 and J usage is TRBJ2-5; TRBD1 agrees at 9 bases. Germline values: CDR1 SGHAT, CDR2 FQNNGV. The CDR3 spans 15 residues. V gave up 5 bases and J gave up 5 bases; unmatched junction bases: 9. DNA of the CDR3: TGTGCCAGCAGCCCCGGACAGGGGTACCGGGAGACCCAGTACTTC. As protein: CASSPGQGYRETQYF.